Below, 11 T cell receptor beta chains from the same sample are listed, as sequenced in a study of blood T cell repertoires in COVID-19. This table comes from immunoSEQ multiplex PCR, and its TCRdb copy is limited to in-frame clones, with some not included. The sample holds about 320,000 clones, about 87% seen once. The sequencing sample was made of PBMCs or T cells enriched from blood (not recorded which). Source of these receptors: a man aged 25 to 40 who had recovered from COVID-19.

This clone was observed a single time. The rearrangement joins TRBV4-1 to TRBJ2-7; TRBD2 matches at 11 bases. From germline, CDR1 is MGHRA and CDR2 YSYEKL. This CDR3 contains 17 residues. Germline trimming cut 0 bases from V and 3 bases from J; bases unmatched to any gene: 7. CDR3 nucleotides: TGCGCCAGCAGCCAAGAACCCACTAGCGGGGGACTCTACGAGCAGTACTTC. Translated, it gives CASSQEPTSGGLYEQYF.

The CDR3 sequence: CASSQGDWSEKLFF. In DNA, the CDR3 is TGTGCCAGCTCACAAGGGGACTGGAGTGAAAAACTGTTTTTT. The chain recombines TRBV18 with TRBJ1-4; a possible D gene is TRBD1 (5 bases). Per the germline V gene, CDR1 is KGHSH and CDR2 is LQKENI. The CDR3 consists of 14 residues. Trimming took 4 bases from V and 7 from J, leaving 13 bases between them. Supplemented by reference TRBV18 and TRBJ1-4, the full variable domain reads NAGVMQNPRHLVRRRGQEARLRCSPMKGHSHVYWYRQLPEEGLKFMVYLQKENIIDESGMPKERFSAEFPKEGPSILRIQQVVRGDSAAYFCASSQGDWSEKLFFGSGTQLSVL.

The genes are TRBV10-3 and TRBJ2-2; 7 bases are a match to TRBD2. CDR3 length equals 17 residues. Germline CDR1 reads ENHRY; CDR2 reads SYGVKD. Trimming cost V 2 bases and J 0 bases; bases outside gene matches: 6. DNA of the CDR3: TGTGCCATCAGTGAGAGGGCACTAGCGACGAACACCGGGGAGCTGTTTTTT. This translates into CAISERALATNTGELFF.

The V gene is TRBV5-1, the J gene TRBJ2-2; perhaps TRBD2 as D (5 bases). The V end was cut by 3 bases, the J end by 0 bases, with 12 bases between. The CDR3 runs 16 residues. CDR1 is SGHRS, CDR2 YFSETQ, per germline. Here the CDR3 reads CASSSLGASNTGELFF. DNA of the CDR3: TGCGCCAGCAGCTCCCTGGGAGCCTCGAACACCGGGGAGCTGTTTTTT. Based on the CDR3 plus reference TRBV5-1 and TRBJ2-2, the full variable domain is KAGVTQTPRYLIKTRGQQVTLSCSPISGHRSVSWYQQTPGQGLQFLFEYFSETQRNKGNFPGRFSGRQFSNSRSEMNVSTLELGDSALYLCASSSLGASNTGELFFGEGSRLTVL.

This clone has only a few counts. This chain links TRBV6-4 with TRBJ1-1; D call uncertain. Germline V gene lookup returns CDR1 MRHNA and CDR2 SNTAGT. The CDR3 has 13 residues. Trimming shortened V by 4 bases and J by 1 base, and 7 bases separated the two germline ends. DNA for the CDR3: TGTGCCAGCAGTGTCTCCCAGAACACTGAAGCTTTCTTT. Its translation: CASSVSQNTEAFF.

This clone was recorded a few times. Other DNA sequences in the sample encode the same CDR3. In nucleotides, the CDR3 is TGTGCCAGTAGTCTTGGGACAGGGGTCGACGAGCAGTACTTC. Translation: CASSLGTGVDEQYF. This rearrangement joins TRBV19 to TRBJ2-7; TRBD1 aligns across 10 bases. The CDR3 contains 14 residues. Germline CDR1 is LNHDA and CDR2 is SQIVND (reference sequence). V lost 5 bases and J lost 5; bases outside the gene matches: 6.

The rearrangement links TRBV29-1 to TRBJ2-1; D gene unclear. Germline V CDR1 and CDR2: SQVTM, ANQGSEA. The CDR3 covers 11 residues. The V and J ends lost 6 bases and 8 bases respectively, with 11 bases between them. CDR3 loop: CSVLITDEQFF. The CDR3 bases are TGCAGCGTCTTGATTACTGATGAGCAGTTCTTC.

This rearrangement joins TRBV6-5 to TRBJ1-2, with D perhaps TRBD1 (6 bases). Trimming took 6 bases from V and 2 from J, leaving 13 bases between them. The CDR3 has 14 amino acids. Germline CDR1 reads MNHEY; CDR2 reads SVGAGI. CDR3 protein: CASRTGTKNYGYTF. CDR3 in DNA: TGTGCCAGCAGGACAGGCACCAAAAACTATGGCTACACCTTC.

The chain combines TRBV2 with TRBJ2-7; TRBD1 aligns across 10 bases. J lost 6 bases, V lost 6 bases, and 5 bases had no gene match. The germline CDR1 and CDR2 sequences are SNHLY and FYNNEI. This CDR3 is 13 amino acids long. CDR3 region: CASSRQGAGEQYF. In DNA, the CDR3 is TGTGCCAGCAGCCGACAGGGGGCAGGCGAGCAGTACTTC. The full variable domain, rest sourced from reference TRBV2 and TRBJ2-7, is EPEVTQTPSHQVTQMGQEVILRCVPISNHLYFYWYRQILGQKVEFLVSFYNNEISEKSEIFDDQFSVERPDGSNFTLKIRSTKLEDSAMYFCASSRQGAGEQYFGPGTRLTVT.

The chain links TRBV5-1 to TRBJ2-1; 8 bases line up with TRBD1. This CDR3 comprises 18 residues. J was trimmed by 8 bases and V by 2 bases; bases with no gene match: 18. Germline lookup yields CDR1 SGHRS and CDR2 YFSETQ. CDR3 residues: CASSFPSIGQGFEDEQFF. The CDR3 DNA sequence: TGCGCCAGCAGCTTCCCCTCTATAGGACAGGGATTTGAAGATGAGCAGTTCTTC.

The gene calls are TRBV19 and TRBJ2-7, with no clear D. V was cut by 4 bases and J by 5 bases, with 15 bases left in between. CDR1 is LNHDA, CDR2 SQIVND, per germline (reference sequence). The CDR3 runs 14 residues. The CDR3 DNA reads TGTGCCAGTAGTACAACAACAGTTGGGCACGAGCAGTACTTC. It is translated as CASSTTTVGHEQYF.